A single sample gave rise to the 24 T cell receptor beta chains below, sequenced in a study of T cell responses to AZD1222 COVID-19 vaccine (dated by TCRdb to 2020 to 2023). The receptor library was made with the immunoSEQ multiplex PCR assay. This immuneACCESS table, as held by TCRdb, lists in-frame sequences with V and J called but not all clones. Of the missing ones, under half trace to an unresolved V gene in checked studies; the others have no known cause. For this sample the table gives about 180,000 clones, of which 75% to 90% were detected only once. The top ten clones comprise about 4.1% of the sample. In light of the paper, this sample's time point label describes: about 28 days (+/-7) after the second vaccine dose. Reading the label with the study, this specimen's treatment or condition is: meningococcal conjugate vaccine given as trial control. Here the sequenced sample was peripheral blood, taken 28 days after the second dose of the MenACWY control vaccine. Receptors originate from an adult who received the MenACWY meningococcal vaccine as a control.

The chain uses TRBV12-3 or TRBV12-4 and TRBJ2-7; either TRBD1 or TRBD2 may fit D (5 bases each). The ends were cut back, 6 bases at V and 3 bases at J, with 12 bases in the middle. The CDR3 runs 13 residues. The CDR3 reads CASRLGDGYEQYF. The DNA for the CDR3 is TGTGCCAGCAGGCTTGGGGACGGCTACGAGCAGTACTTC.

V gene TRBV29-1 combines with J gene TRBJ2-7; a possible D gene is TRBD1 (5 bases). V gave up 3 bases and J gave up 3 bases, with 18 bases separating them. This CDR3 comprises 15 residues. CDR1 and CDR2 from the germline V gene are SQVTM and ANQGSEA. The CDR3 DNA reads as TGCAGCGTTGAGAGTTGGTGGGGCAGATACTACGAGCAGTACTTC. Translation: CSVESWWGRYYEQYF.

This sequence joins TRBV5-4 and TRBJ1-4; 10 bases are shared with TRBD1. The V gene's germline CDR1 is SGHNT and CDR2 YYREEE (reference sequence). The CDR3 runs to 15 residues. Trimming took 2 bases from V and 7 from J; bases not matched to a gene: 5. The CDR3: CASSLPGTGVEKLFF. The CDR3 DNA follows: TGTGCCAGCAGCTTACCCGGGACAGGGGTTGAAAAACTGTTTTTT.

The chain couples TRBV30 to TRBJ2-7, with a possible D match to TRBD1 (6 bases). This CDR3 region has 13 residues. V was trimmed by 7 bases and J by 3 bases, leaving 16 bases between them. From germline, CDR1 is GTSNPN and CDR2 SVGIG (reference sequence). CDR3: CASNLDSYYEQYF. In DNA form, the CDR3 reads TGTGCCTCCAATCTGGACAGCTACTACGAGCAGTACTTC.

The V gene is TRBV19, the J gene TRBJ1-1; no firm D call. V lost 4 bases, J lost 2 bases, and 17 bases lay in between. The germline V gene has CDR1 LNHDA and CDR2 SQIVND (reference sequence). The CDR3 totals 16 residues. The CDR3: CASSKSPPPGNTEAFF. Here the CDR3 DNA reads TGTGCCAGTAGTAAGAGCCCCCCTCCGGGAAACACTGAAGCTTTCTTT.

CDR3: CASRREERANEKLFF. The DNA for the CDR3 is TGTGCCAGCAGGCGGGAGGAAAGGGCGAATGAAAAACTGTTTTTT. The J gene is TRBJ1-4, the V gene TRBV6-5; unclear D gene. V was clipped by 6 bases and J by 5 bases, with 16 bases between them. CDR3 length equals 15 residues. Looked up from germline, CDR1 is MNHEY and CDR2 is SVGAGI.

The V and J genes are TRBV11-3 and TRBJ2-3, with a tentative D call TRBD2 (6 bases). Germline CDR1 reads SGHNT; CDR2 reads YENEEA. V lost 4 bases and J 2 bases, leaving 16 bases between the germline ends. This CDR3 region has 16 residues. CDR3 bases: TGTGCCAGCAGCTCCTCTCAGGGAGGACCCACAGATACGCAGTATTTT. Translation gives CASSSSQGGPTDTQYF. Together with reference TRBV11-3 and TRBJ2-3, the CDR3 gives the full variable domain: EAGVVQSPRYKIIEKKQPVAFWCNPISGHNTLYWYLQNLGQGPELLIRYENEEAVDDSQLPKDRFSAERLKGVDSTLKIQPAELGDSAVYLCASSSSQGGPTDTQYFGPGTRLTVL.

This clone was seen only once. The chain uses TRBV7-3 and TRBJ1-3; unclear D gene. The length of the CDR3 is 15 residues. Trimming pared 0 bases from V and 4 bases from J, leaving 10 bases between. Germline loops: CDR1 SGHTA, CDR2 FQGTGA. CDR3 loop: CASSLTGMTGNTIYF. The CDR3 DNA follows: TGTGCCAGCAGCTTAACTGGCATGACGGGAAACACCATATATTTT.

The chain links TRBV9 to TRBJ1-6, with 8 bases identical to TRBD1. Germline values: CDR1 SGDLS, CDR2 YYNGEE. This CDR3 spans 15 amino acids. The V gene end was trimmed by 4 bases and the J gene end by 4 bases; junction bases not matched to a gene: 4. The CDR3: CASSTGQDYNSPLHF. For the CDR3, the DNA is TGTGCCAGCAGCACGGGACAGGATTATAATTCACCCCTCCACTTT.

V is TRBV30 and J is TRBJ1-4; D ambiguous. In germline, CDR1 is GTSNPN, CDR2 SVGIG (reference sequence). Trimming removed 3 bases at V and 6 bases at J, with 14 bases between. This CDR3 region has 14 residues. In nucleotides, the CDR3 is TGTGCCTGGAGGCGAGATGGACCCTATGAAAAACTGTTTTTT. Residues: CAWRRDGPYEKLFF.

This CDR3 is CASSINRGNTIYF. The CDR3 nucleotides read TGTGCCAGTAGTATCAACAGGGGAAACACCATATATTTT. V and J are TRBV19 and TRBJ1-3; tentative D call: TRBD1 (5 bases). Germline V gene data show CDR1 as LNHDA and CDR2 as SQIVND (reference sequence). The length of the CDR3 is 13 residues. Trimming removed 3 bases at V and 4 bases at J, with 7 bases between.

CDR3 region: CASSPTGQGAQGYGYTF. Written as DNA, the CDR3 is TGTGCCAGCAGTCCCACGGGACAGGGGGCTCAGGGCTATGGCTACACCTTC. The rearrangement uses TRBV28 and TRBJ1-2, with 12 bases identical to TRBD1. The J segment lost 4 bases and the V segment lost 5 bases, leaving 11 bases of the junction unmatched. Germline V gene sequence: CDR1 MDHEN, CDR2 SYDVKM. This CDR3 spans 17 amino acids.

As regards this clone: One end of the junction is discordant with germline, which a read error may explain. J is TRBJ1-2 and V is TRBV6-5; maybe TRBD1 (6 bases). CDR1 is MNHEY and CDR2 is SVGAGI in the germline V gene. This CDR3 contains 15 residues. CDR3 amino acids: CASSYNYRDFYGHTF. The CDR3 coding sequence is TGTGCCAGCAGTTACAACTACAGGGATTTCTATGGCCACACCTTC.

The chain combines TRBV6-1 with TRBJ1-2, with D unresolved. This CDR3 region has 15 residues. The germline V gene encodes CDR1 MNHNS and CDR2 SASEGT. Trimming took 2 bases from V and 2 from J, leaving 12 bases between them. This CDR3 reads CASSEIRDYNYGYTF. In DNA form, the CDR3 reads TGTGCCAGCAGTGAAATAAGGGATTACAACTATGGCTACACCTTC.

The chain carries TRBV5-1 and TRBJ2-7; TRBD1 agrees at 8 bases. CDR1 and CDR2 (germline): SGHRS, YFSETQ. V shed 4 bases and J 5 bases; nucleotides not matched to a gene: 8. The CDR3 is 14 amino acids. The CDR3 DNA follows: TGCGCCAGCAGCACGCCGGGACAGGTACACGAGCAGTACTTC. Its protein is CASSTPGQVHEQYF.

The V gene is TRBV7-2, the J gene TRBJ2-1; no reliable D call. The CDR3 is 17 residues long. CDR1 and CDR2 (germline): SGHTA, FQGNSA. V lost 2 bases and J lost 5, with 19 bases in between. The CDR3 sequence is CASSLTFAVPEDNEQFF. The CDR3 DNA sequence: TGTGCCAGCAGCTTAACTTTCGCGGTGCCAGAAGACAATGAGCAGTTCTTC.

This clone was seen just once. The chain joins TRBV7-9 to TRBJ1-2, with 8 bases lining up with TRBD1. The J segment lost 7 bases and the V segment lost 5 bases, leaving 9 bases of the junction unmatched. The CDR3 sequence is 14 residues long. Germline CDR1 reads SEHNR; CDR2 reads FQNEAQ (reference sequence). The DNA for the CDR3 is TGTGCCAGCAGCCCAGGACAGGGAGTTACTGGCTACACCTTC. Protein sequence: CASSPGQGVTGYTF. Together with reference TRBV7-9 and TRBJ1-2, the CDR3 gives the full variable domain: DTGVSQNPRHKITKRGQNVTFRCDPISEHNRLYWYRQTLGQGPEFLTYFQNEAQLEKSRLLSDRFSAERPKGSFSTLEIQRTEQGDSAMYLCASSPGQGVTGYTFGSGTRLTVV.

J is TRBJ2-2 and V is TRBV2; D remains ambiguous. The germline gives CDR1 SNHLY, CDR2 FYNNEI. The CDR3 is 14 amino acids. Trimming shortened V by 4 bases and J by 4 bases, and 10 bases separated the two germline ends. The CDR3 DNA follows: TGTGCCAGCAGTGTCGTACGGTTCACCGGGGAGCTGTTTTTT. Protein sequence: CASSVVRFTGELFF. The full variable domain, rest sourced from reference TRBV2 and TRBJ2-2, is EPEVTQTPSHQVTQMGQEVILRCVPISNHLYFYWYRQILGQKVEFLVSFYNNEISEKSEIFDDQFSVERPDGSNFTLKIRSTKLEDSAMYFCASSVVRFTGELFFGEGSRLTVL.

The chain uses TRBV19 and TRBJ1-1; a weak D match, TRBD1 (6 bases). CDR1 and CDR2 (germline): LNHDA, SQIVND (reference sequence). Trimming took off 10 bases at V and 10 bases at J, with 19 bases between the two ends. The CDR3 length is 12 residues. CDR3 bases: TGTGCCACCCGGGGGCAGGGAGGGAGAGCTTTCTTT. Its translation: CATRGQGGRAFF.

The genes are TRBV27 and TRBJ2-7; D tentatively reads TRBD1 or TRBD2 (5 bases each). The CDR3 length is 14 residues. V lost 2 bases and J 1 base, leaving 9 bases between the germline ends. Germline V lookup: CDR1 MNHEY, CDR2 SMNVEV (reference sequence). The CDR3 DNA reads TGTGCCAGCAGTTTAGGGGACGTGTCCTACGAGCAGTACTTC. Amino acid sequence: CASSLGDVSYEQYF.

This clone was observed a handful of times. The gene calls are TRBV30 and TRBJ1-2; the D gene is possibly TRBD1 (5 bases). Germline CDR1 and CDR2: GTSNPN and SVGIG (reference sequence). V was shortened by 0 bases and J by 5 bases, with 13 bases between the two germline ends. The CDR3 runs to 14 residues. This CDR3 reads CAWSVRPGTYGYTF. In DNA, the CDR3 is TGTGCCTGGAGTGTACGACCAGGGACTTATGGCTACACCTTC.

The chain is built from TRBV5-5 and TRBJ1-3; D might be TRBD1 (5 bases). The CDR3 runs to 16 residues. CDR1 is SGHKS and CDR2 is YYEKEE in the germline V gene (reference sequence). Between the trimmed V and J ends, which lost 3 bases and 2 bases, there was a span of 15 bases. CDR3 in amino acids: CASSSPSGEAGNTIYF. Here the CDR3 DNA reads TGTGCCAGCAGCTCCCCTTCGGGGGAAGCTGGAAACACCATATATTTT.

The chain joins TRBV5-4 to TRBJ2-1, with a tentative D call TRBD2 (5 bases). The V gene lost 0 bases and the J gene lost 12 bases, with 16 bases spanning the gap. Germline loops: CDR1 SGHNT, CDR2 YYREEE (reference sequence). The CDR3 extends over 14 amino acids. In DNA form, the CDR3 reads TGTGCCAGCAGCTTGGGTACTAGGTCTATCGGGCAGTTCTTC. Translated: CASSLGTRSIGQFF. Based on the CDR3 plus reference TRBV5-4 and TRBJ2-1, the full variable domain is ETGVTQSPTHLIKTRGQQVTLRCSSQSGHNTVSWYQQALGQGPQFIFQYYREEENGRGNFPPRFSGLQFPNYSSELNVNALELDDSALYLCASSLGTRSIGQFFGPGTRLTVL.

V gene TRBV27 combines with J gene TRBJ2-1; TRBD2 aligns across 9 bases. The ends lost 4 bases at V and 5 bases at J; junction bases unmatched: 3. Per germline, CDR1 MNHEY and CDR2 SMNVEV (reference sequence). The length of the CDR3 is 14 residues. The CDR3 loop reads CASSWAGGNNEQFF. The CDR3 nucleotides are TGTGCCAGCAGTTGGGCGGGAGGGAACAATGAGCAGTTCTTC.